This TCR beta chain was documented in a study of control samples from healthy donors and cancer patients (dated by TCRdb to about 2020). This clone was counted a single time. Its antigen remains unidentified. No quality values exist for individual bases; no much larger clone is one base distant. The V and J ends are trimmed by 3 bases and 6 bases, leaving 17 bases between them. CDR1 MGHDK and CDR2 SYGVNS were looked up in the germline V gene. Taken from cysteine to phenylalanine, the CDR3 has 15 residues. CDR3 DNA only is kept here, 45 bases in frame from base 1. Library creation used the immunoSEQ multiplex PCR assay. TCRdb retrieved this table from immuneACCESS and kept in-frame rearrangements only. Not all clones are present; in checked studies, unresolved V genes account for under half, and no reason is known for the remainder. This sample lists tens of thousands of clones; around four fifths were detected once. Roughly 3.1% of the sample lies in the top ten.

The specimen was PBMCs. This receptor was identified in a woman aged 45 to 65 with lung cancer. The chain employs TRBV25-1 and TRBJ1-2; a weak D assignment points to TRBD1 (5 bases agree). The nucleotides are TGTGCCAGCAGTGATGCCGGCAGGGATGGGAATGGCTACACCTTC. The encoded protein is CASSDAGRDGNGYTF.